This T cell receptor (beta chain) was obtained from a study of T-cell reconstitution after alpha-beta-depleted transplantation in children. Molecular barcoding with unique molecular identifiers was used for the TCRbeta library. One entry per CDR3 protein results from TCRdb running MiXCR on the PCR reads. The table has some 310,000 distinct CDR3 sequences, 23% seen once. This CDR3 has 16 amino acids. The V and J ends lost 3 bases and 4 bases respectively, with 20 bases between them. Looked up from germline, CDR1 is DFQATT and CDR2 is SNEGSKA (reference sequence). This clonotype was observed a handful of times.

The sample consisted of PBMCs, mostly from graft donor cells, taken 180 days after TCRalphabeta/CD19-depleted stem cell transplant. The V and J genes are TRBV20-1 and TRBJ2-3, with D perhaps TRBD2 (6 bases). The clonotype was recovered from a male patient aged 10-17 years who had a stem cell transplant for acute lymphoblastic leukemia, so the T cells may come from the graft donor. CDR3 amino acids: CSASGTLSGPADTQYF. The CDR3 DNA follows: TGCAGTGCTAGCGGCACGTTGAGCGGGCCCGCAGATACGCAGTATTTT.